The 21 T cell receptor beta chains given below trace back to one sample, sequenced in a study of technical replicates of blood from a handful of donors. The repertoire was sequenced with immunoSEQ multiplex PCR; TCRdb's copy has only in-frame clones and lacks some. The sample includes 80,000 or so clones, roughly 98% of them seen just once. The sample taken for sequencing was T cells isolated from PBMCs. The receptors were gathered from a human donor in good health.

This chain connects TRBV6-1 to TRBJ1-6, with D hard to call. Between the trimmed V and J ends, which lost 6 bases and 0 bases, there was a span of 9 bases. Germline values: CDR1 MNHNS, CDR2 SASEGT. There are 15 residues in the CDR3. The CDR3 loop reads CASRTARSYNSPLHF. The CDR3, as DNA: TGTGCCAGCAGGACTGCTCGCTCCTATAATTCACCCCTCCACTTT.

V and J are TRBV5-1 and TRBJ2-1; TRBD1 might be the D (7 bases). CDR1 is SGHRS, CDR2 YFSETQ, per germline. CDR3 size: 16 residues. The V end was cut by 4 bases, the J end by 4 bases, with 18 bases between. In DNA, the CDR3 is TGCGCCAGCAGCCCCAGGGGGGACAGCACATACAATGAGCAGTTCTTC. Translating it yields CASSPRGDSTYNEQFF.

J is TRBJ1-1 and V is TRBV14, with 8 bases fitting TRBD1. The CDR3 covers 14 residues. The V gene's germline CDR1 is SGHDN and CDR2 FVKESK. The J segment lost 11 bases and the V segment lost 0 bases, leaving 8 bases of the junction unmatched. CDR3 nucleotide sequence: TGTGCCAGCAGCCAAGATCCAGGGGGCGCCGGGGCTTTCTTT. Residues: CASSQDPGGAGAFF.

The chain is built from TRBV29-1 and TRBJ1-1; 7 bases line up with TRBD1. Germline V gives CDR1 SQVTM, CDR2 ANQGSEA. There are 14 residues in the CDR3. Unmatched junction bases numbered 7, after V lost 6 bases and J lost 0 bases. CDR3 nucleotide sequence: TGCAGCGTCCAGGGGGGAGAATTGAACACTGAAGCTTTCTTT. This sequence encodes CSVQGGELNTEAFF.

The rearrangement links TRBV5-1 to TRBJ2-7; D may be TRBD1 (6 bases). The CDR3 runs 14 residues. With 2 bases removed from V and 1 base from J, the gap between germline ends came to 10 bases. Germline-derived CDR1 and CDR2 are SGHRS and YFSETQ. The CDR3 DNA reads TGCGCCAGCAGCTTAAGGACAGCTTCCTACGAGCAGTACTTC. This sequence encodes CASSLRTASYEQYF.

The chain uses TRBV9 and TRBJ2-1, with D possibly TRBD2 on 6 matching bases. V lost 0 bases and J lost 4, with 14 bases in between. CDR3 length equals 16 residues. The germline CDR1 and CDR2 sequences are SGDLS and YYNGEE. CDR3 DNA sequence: TGTGCCAGCAGCGTAGTTGGGCTAGCGCTTTACAATGAGCAGTTCTTC. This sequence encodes CASSVVGLALYNEQFF.

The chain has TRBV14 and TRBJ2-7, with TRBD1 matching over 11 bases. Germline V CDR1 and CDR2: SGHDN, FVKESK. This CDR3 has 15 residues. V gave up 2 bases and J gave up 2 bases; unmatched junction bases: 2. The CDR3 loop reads CASSQLDRGPYEQYF. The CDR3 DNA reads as TGTGCCAGCAGCCAATTGGACAGGGGGCCCTACGAGCAGTACTTC.

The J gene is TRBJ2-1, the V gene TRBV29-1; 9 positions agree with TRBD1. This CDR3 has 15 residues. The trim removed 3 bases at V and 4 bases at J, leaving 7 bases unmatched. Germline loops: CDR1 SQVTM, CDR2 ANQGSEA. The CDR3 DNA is TGCAGCGTTGAGACCTGGGACAGGGAATACAATGAGCAGTTCTTC. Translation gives CSVETWDREYNEQFF.

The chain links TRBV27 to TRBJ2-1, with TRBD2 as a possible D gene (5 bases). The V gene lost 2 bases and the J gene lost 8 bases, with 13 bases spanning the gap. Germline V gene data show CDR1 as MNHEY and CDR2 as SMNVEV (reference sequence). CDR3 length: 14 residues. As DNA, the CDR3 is TGTGCCAGCAGTTTAAGCGGCCGGGGTGATGAGCAGTTCTTC. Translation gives CASSLSGRGDEQFF.

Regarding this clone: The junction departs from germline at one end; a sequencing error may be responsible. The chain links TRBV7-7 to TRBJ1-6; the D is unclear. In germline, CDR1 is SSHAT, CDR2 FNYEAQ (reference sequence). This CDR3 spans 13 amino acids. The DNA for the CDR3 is TGTGCTAGCAGCTTAGTTTTAGATTCACCCCTCCACTTT. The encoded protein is CASSLVLDSPLHF.

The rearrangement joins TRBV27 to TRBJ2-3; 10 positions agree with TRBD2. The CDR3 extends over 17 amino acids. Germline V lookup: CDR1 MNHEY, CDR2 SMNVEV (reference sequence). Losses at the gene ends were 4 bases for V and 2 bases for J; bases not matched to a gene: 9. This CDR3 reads CASSSLSSGSPTDTQYF. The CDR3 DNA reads TGTGCCAGCAGTTCTCTATCTAGCGGGAGTCCCACAGATACGCAGTATTTT.

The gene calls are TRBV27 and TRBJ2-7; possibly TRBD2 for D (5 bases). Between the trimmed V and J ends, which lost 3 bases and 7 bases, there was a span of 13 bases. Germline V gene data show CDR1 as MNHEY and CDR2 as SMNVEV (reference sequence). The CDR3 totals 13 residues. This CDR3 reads CASSFQLTGEQYF. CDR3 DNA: TGTGCCAGCAGTTTTCAGTTGACGGGAGAGCAGTACTTC.

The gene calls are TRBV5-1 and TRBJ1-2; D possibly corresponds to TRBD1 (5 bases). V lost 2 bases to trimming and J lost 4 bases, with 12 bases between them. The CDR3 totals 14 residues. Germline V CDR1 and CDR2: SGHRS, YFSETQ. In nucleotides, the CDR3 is TGCGCCAGCAGCTTCGAGACAGCGCTCTATGGCTACACCTTC. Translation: CASSFETALYGYTF.

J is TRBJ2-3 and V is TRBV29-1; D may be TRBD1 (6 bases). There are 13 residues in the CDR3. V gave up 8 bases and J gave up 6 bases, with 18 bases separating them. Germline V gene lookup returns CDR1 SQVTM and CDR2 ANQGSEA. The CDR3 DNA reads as TGCAGCCCCAGGGTTACAGGGATTGATACGCAGTATTTT. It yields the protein CSPRVTGIDTQYF.

The CDR3 protein is CASSRPTGVGGYTF. CDR3 nucleotides: TGTGCCAGCAGTCGACCAACAGGGGTTGGCGGCTACACCTTC. V and J are TRBV6-5 and TRBJ1-2, with 7 bases matching TRBD1. The trim removed 5 bases at V and 8 bases at J, leaving 11 bases unmatched. Germline CDR1 is MNHEY and CDR2 is SVGAGI. The CDR3 runs 14 residues.

The CDR3 DNA reads TGTGCCAGCAGAGCTGTATTGGGACAGGGGGTCCTGAACACTGAAGCTTTCTTT. Translation gives CASRAVLGQGVLNTEAFF. V and J are TRBV4-2 and TRBJ1-1, with TRBD1 matching over 11 bases. Germline values: CDR1 LGHNA, CDR2 YNFKEQ. The ends lost 6 bases at V and 0 bases at J; junction bases unmatched: 12. The CDR3 consists of 18 residues.

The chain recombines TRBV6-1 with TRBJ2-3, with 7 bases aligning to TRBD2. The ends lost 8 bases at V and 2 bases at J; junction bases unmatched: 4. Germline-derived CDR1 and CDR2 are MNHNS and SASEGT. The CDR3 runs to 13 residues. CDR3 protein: CASAGDFTDTQYF. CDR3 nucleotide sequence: TGTGCCAGCGCGGGAGACTTCACAGATACGCAGTATTTT.

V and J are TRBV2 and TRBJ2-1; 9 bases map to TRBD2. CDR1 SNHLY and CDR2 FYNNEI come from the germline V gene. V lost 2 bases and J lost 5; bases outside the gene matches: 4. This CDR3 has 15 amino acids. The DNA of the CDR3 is TGTGCCAGCAGTGAACGTCTAGCGGGGAACAATGAGCAGTTCTTC. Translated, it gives CASSERLAGNNEQFF.

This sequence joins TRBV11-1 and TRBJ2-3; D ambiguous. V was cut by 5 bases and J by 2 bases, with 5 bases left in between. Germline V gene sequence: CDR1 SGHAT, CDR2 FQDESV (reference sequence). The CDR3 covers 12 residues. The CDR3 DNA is TGTGCCAGCAGCCTTTACACAGATACGCAGTATTTT. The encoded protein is CASSLYTDTQYF.

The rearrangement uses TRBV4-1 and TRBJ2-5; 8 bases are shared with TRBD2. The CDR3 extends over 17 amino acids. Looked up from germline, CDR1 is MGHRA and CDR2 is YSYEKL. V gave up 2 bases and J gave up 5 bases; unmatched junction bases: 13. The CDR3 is CASSQLVREGAGETQYF. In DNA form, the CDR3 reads TGCGCCAGCAGCCAACTAGTACGGGAGGGAGCTGGGGAGACCCAGTACTTC.

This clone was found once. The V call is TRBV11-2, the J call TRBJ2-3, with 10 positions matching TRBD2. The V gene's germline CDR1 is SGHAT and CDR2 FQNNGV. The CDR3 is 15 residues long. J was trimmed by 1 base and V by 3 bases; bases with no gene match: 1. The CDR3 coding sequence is TGTGCCAGCAGCTTTCTAGCGGGAGGCACAGATACGCAGTATTTT. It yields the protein CASSFLAGGTDTQYF.